The 14 T cell receptor beta chains given below trace back to one sample, sequenced in a study of HIV-infected children after antiretroviral therapy interruption (dated by TCRdb to the late 2010s). The treatment or condition label for this specimen denotes: PENTA 11 planned treatment interruption arm or continuous ART arm. Library creation used 3' RACE. These reads were obtained on an Illumina MiSeq. TCR libraries were generated from RNA by a 3' RACE protocol incorporating unique molecular identifiers so that PCR amplification bias could be corrected. TCRdb ran its own pipeline on the public reads, namely fastp trimming at Q25 and MiXCR clone calling, and kept in-frame beta chains. Rows are unified per CDR3 protein, each entry keeping the most common DNA and genes. The sample yields 40,000 to 50,000 distinct CDR3 sequences; more than 3.5% were counted once. Roughly 0.7% of the sample lies in the top ten.

This material consisted of CD45RA+ CD4+ T cells from PBMCs, pooled from several time points, taken from a donor given antiretroviral therapy, either interrupted or continuous. Interpreted using the paper, the cell subset or site label stands for: naive CD4+ CD45RA+ CD45RO- T cells. The source is a pool of human donors with HIV.

This clonotype appeared many times. The chain recombines TRBV30 with TRBJ2-1; the D is unclear. CDR1 GTSNPN and CDR2 SVGIG come from the germline V gene (reference sequence). V was trimmed by 4 bases and J by 8 bases, leaving 15 bases between them. The CDR3 has 13 residues. The CDR3 here is CAWTDERYHEQFF. The CDR3 coding sequence is TGTGCCTGGACTGACGAAAGGTATCATGAGCAGTTCTTC.

At least ten counts were recorded for this clonotype. The chain combines TRBV2 with TRBJ2-1; TRBD2 matches at 7 bases. Germline V CDR1 and CDR2: SNHLY, FYNNEI. The CDR3 extends over 17 amino acids. The V segment lost 1 base and the J segment 6 bases; nucleotides outside the gene matches: 12. In DNA, the CDR3 is TGTGCCAGCAGTGAAGTTTGGAGGACCCAGCGGGGCAATGAGCAGTTCTTC. Its translation is CASSEVWRTQRGNEQFF.

This clonotype was seen many times. The rearrangement links TRBV5-1 to TRBJ2-7, with D hard to call. The germline V and J ends were trimmed by 3 bases and 3 bases, with 13 bases remaining between them. Germline V gene data show CDR1 as SGHRS and CDR2 as YFSETQ. The CDR3 is 14 residues long. The CDR3 region has the DNA TGCGCCAGCAGCTCAGGTGATATTGTCTACGAGCAGTACTTC. Its protein product is CASSSGDIVYEQYF.

Turning to this clonotype: At one of its ends the junction is not consistent with the germline gene, which may arise from a read error. The V call is TRBV10-3, the J call TRBJ2-5; 9 bases map to TRBD2. The CDR3 loop spans 12 amino acids. CDR1 and CDR2 from the germline V gene are ENHRY and SYGVKD. CDR3 residues: CAISDLAGPLHF. The CDR3 coding sequence is TGTGCCATCAGTGACCTAGCGGGGCCCTTGCACTTC.

This clonotype was found many times. The V call is TRBV29-1, the J call TRBJ1-2, with a weak D call TRBD1 (6 bases). From germline, CDR1 is SQVTM and CDR2 ANQGSEA. Trimming took off 5 bases at V and 5 bases at J, with 9 bases between the two ends. CDR3 length equals 11 residues. The CDR3 is CSVMGAYGYTF. CDR3 bases: TGCAGCGTTATGGGGGCATATGGCTACACCTTC.

In this sample, this clonotype turned up many times. CDR3 amino acids: CASSPGQTLYEQYF. The CDR3 nucleotides are TGTGCCAGCAGCCCGGGACAGACCCTCTACGAGCAGTACTTC. The V gene is TRBV4-2, the J gene TRBJ2-7; 7 bases map to TRBD1. The CDR3 is made up of 14 amino acids. Germline loops: CDR1 LGHNA, CDR2 YNFKEQ. The V segment lost 4 bases and the J segment 3 bases; nucleotides outside the gene matches: 6.

This clonotype occurred many times. The V and J genes are TRBV3-1 and TRBJ1-6; D is uncertain. The CDR3 totals 16 residues. The germline V and J ends were trimmed by 0 bases and 7 bases, with 13 bases remaining between them. The germline gives CDR1 LGHDT, CDR2 YNNKEL (reference sequence). This CDR3 reads CASSQDSQVKNSPLHF. The DNA of the CDR3 is TGTGCCAGCAGCCAAGATTCGCAGGTTAAGAATTCACCCCTCCACTTT. The entire variable domain, with the rest obtained from reference TRBV3-1 and TRBJ1-6, is as follows: DTAVSQTPKYLVTQMGNDKSIKCEQNLGHDTMYWYKQDSKKFLKIMFSYNNKELIINETVPNRFSPKSPDKAHLNLHINSLELGDSAVYFCASSQDSQVKNSPLHFGNGTRLTVT.

This sequence joins TRBV6-2 or TRBV6-3 and TRBJ2-1, with a tentative D call TRBD1 (6 bases). V lost 2 bases and J 4 bases, leaving 12 bases between the germline ends. Per the germline V gene, CDR1 is MNHEY and CDR2 is SVGEGT. The CDR3 consists of 15 residues. The CDR3 bases are TGTGCCAGCAGTTACGAGGGGCAGGGGTACAATGAGCAGTTCTTC. The encoded protein is CASSYEGQGYNEQFF.

In this sample, this clonotype turned up many times. One end of the junction does not line up with germline, which may come from a read error. The gene calls are TRBV30 and TRBJ1-1; D call uncertain. The CDR3 contains 12 residues. Germline-derived CDR1 and CDR2 are GTSNPN and SVGIG (reference sequence). CDR3 DNA: TGTGCCCGGAGGCTCATGAACACTGAAGCTTTCTTT. It yields the protein CARRLMNTEAFF.

The sample holds many counts of this clonotype. The V gene is TRBV7-2, the J gene TRBJ1-5, with D possibly matching TRBD1 (5 bases). Per germline, CDR1 SGHTA and CDR2 FQGNSA. The CDR3 loop spans 13 amino acids. Trimming took 1 base from V and 14 from J, leaving 15 bases between them. CDR3 bases: TGTGCCAGCAGCTTAGGGGGCAACGGTCGTAAGCATTTT. It is translated as CASSLGGNGRKHF.

V and J are TRBV29-1 and TRBJ1-1; 10 bases are shared with TRBD1. Germline V gene lookup returns CDR1 SQVTM and CDR2 ANQGSEA. After removal of 7 bases from V and 4 bases from J, the junction contained 9 bases not matched to a gene. CDR3 length: 14 residues. The CDR3 sequence: CSAPGQGLGTEAFF. The CDR3, as DNA: TGCAGCGCCCCGGGACAGGGGCTTGGCACTGAAGCTTTCTTT.

This clonotype was counted many times. The chain couples TRBV20-1 to TRBJ2-1; D is ambiguous. CDR1 is DFQATT, CDR2 SNEGSKA, per germline (reference sequence). The CDR3 covers 11 residues. V lost 0 bases, J lost 12 bases, and 9 bases lay in between. CDR3 sequence (DNA): TGCAGTGCTAGAGACATTCCTGGGCAGTTCTTC. Protein product: CSARDIPGQFF.

This clonotype was detected many times. The CDR3 bases are TGTGCCAGCAGTCTAGGGACAGGTTTTCGTTACTTC. It codes for CASSLGTGFRYF. This chain connects TRBV28 to TRBJ2-7, with 8 bases fitting TRBD1. CDR1 is MDHEN and CDR2 is SYDVKM in the germline V gene. Trimming removed 5 bases from V and 13 bases from J; junction bases left unmatched: 10. There are 12 residues in the CDR3. Supplemented by reference TRBV28 and TRBJ2-7, the full variable domain reads DVKVTQSSRYLVKRTGEKVFLECVQDMDHENMFWYRQDPGLGLRLIYFSYDVKMKEKGDIPEGYSVSREKKERFSLILESASTNQTSMYLCASSLGTGFRYFGPGTRLTVT.

At least ten counts were recorded for this clonotype. This chain links TRBV7-9 with TRBJ1-2, with 10 bases aligning to TRBD1. Germline CDR1 SEHNR, CDR2 FQNEAQ (reference sequence). Losses at the gene ends were 2 bases for V and 6 bases for J; bases not matched to a gene: 6. This CDR3 has 15 amino acids. CDR3 sequence reads: CASSLLDRGEDGYTF. The CDR3 DNA reads TGTGCCAGCAGCTTATTGGACAGGGGGGAGGATGGCTACACCTTC.